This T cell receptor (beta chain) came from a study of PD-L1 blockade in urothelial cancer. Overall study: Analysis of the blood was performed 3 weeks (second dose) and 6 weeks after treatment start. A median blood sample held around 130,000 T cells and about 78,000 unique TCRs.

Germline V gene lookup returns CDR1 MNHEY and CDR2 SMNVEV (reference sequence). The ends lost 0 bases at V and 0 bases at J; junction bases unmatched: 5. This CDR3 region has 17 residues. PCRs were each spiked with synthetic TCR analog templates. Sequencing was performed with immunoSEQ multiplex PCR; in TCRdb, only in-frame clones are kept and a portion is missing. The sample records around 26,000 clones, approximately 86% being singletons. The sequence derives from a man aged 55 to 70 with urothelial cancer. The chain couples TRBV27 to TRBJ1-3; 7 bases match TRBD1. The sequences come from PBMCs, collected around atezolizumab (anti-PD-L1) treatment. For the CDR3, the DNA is TGTGCCAGCAGTTTATCCCCCCAGGGGGGCTCTGGAAACACCATATATTTT. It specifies CASSLSPQGGSGNTIYF.